Shown below are 14 T cell receptor beta chains from a single sample sequenced in a study of regulatory T cells in long-lasting Graves disease. iRepertoire HTBI primers and Arm-PCR of CDR3 regions built TCR beta libraries. TCRdb reprocessed the multiplex PCR reads via MiXCR and lists one record per CDR3 protein. The table records roughly 440,000 distinct CDR3 sequences, about 17% of them present only once. Sample time point: newly diagnosed GD, antithyroid drugs for less than 3 months. With RNA extracted from PBMCs as input, the TCR library was made. These same data were also listed under a study on T cells in Graves' hyperthyroidism and ophthalmopathy.

The source material was peripheral blood mononuclear cells (PBMCs), sampled at new diagnosis, from a patient treated with antithyroid drugs. The receptors come from a woman younger than 35 with Graves disease.

This clonotype was observed a few times. The rearrangement links TRBV6-9 to TRBJ1-4, with 10 bases that match TRBD1. Germline values: CDR1 MNHGY, CDR2 SVAAGI. The CDR3 length is 16 residues. J gave up 0 bases and V 3 bases, and 1 base lay outside the gene matches. The DNA of the CDR3 is TGTGCCAGCAGTTACGACAGGGGGCCAACTAATGAAAAACTGTTTTTT. Translating gives CASSYDRGPTNEKLFF.

This clonotype was picked up a small number of times. This chain connects TRBV27 to TRBJ2-1; possible D gene TRBD1, 6 bases. Trimming took 4 bases from V and 7 from J, leaving 17 bases between them. The CDR3 spans 15 residues. Germline loops: CDR1 MNHEY, CDR2 SMNVEV (reference sequence). The CDR3 DNA follows: TGTGCCAGCAGTTCTCGACAGGCCTTGGGGAATGAGCAGTTCTTC. It translates to CASSSRQALGNEQFF.

This clonotype came up many times. The rearrangement links TRBV7-9 to TRBJ2-7, with 9 bases identical to TRBD1. Germline V gene lookup returns CDR1 SEHNR and CDR2 FQNEAQ (reference sequence). V lost 5 bases to trimming and J lost 4 bases; unmatched junction nucleotides: 9. The CDR3 is 15 amino acids. The CDR3 region is CASSRRQGEVYEQYF. The CDR3 DNA reads as TGTGCCAGCAGCCGAAGACAGGGGGAGGTTTACGAGCAGTACTTC.

The rearrangement uses TRBV29-1 and TRBJ1-3, with 7 bases matching TRBD1. The CDR3 loop spans 15 amino acids. Germline CDR1 is SQVTM and CDR2 is ANQGSEA. With V trimmed by 8 bases and J by 0 bases, 10 bases remained unmatched. CDR3 amino acids: CSTSGTAASGNTIYF. CDR3 bases: TGCAGCACATCCGGGACAGCTGCCTCTGGAAACACCATATATTTT. The variable domain in full, completed from reference TRBV29-1 and TRBJ1-3, reads SAVISQKPSRDICQRGTSLTIQCQVDSQVTMMFWYRQQPGQSLTLIATANQGSEATYESGFVIDKFPISRPNLTFSTLTVSNMSPEDSSIYLCSTSGTAASGNTIYFGEGSWLTVV.

This clonotype showed up many times. The chain uses TRBV6-1 and TRBJ2-7; D is ambiguous. This CDR3 spans 15 amino acids. Germline V lookup: CDR1 MNHNS, CDR2 SASEGT. Trimming pared 8 bases from V and 4 bases from J, leaving 21 bases between. CDR3 residues: CASQTKGLGKYEQYF. CDR3 bases: TGTGCCAGCCAAACGAAGGGCCTTGGGAAATACGAGCAGTACTTC.

The V call is TRBV20-1, the J call TRBJ2-7, with D unresolved. CDR1 and CDR2 from the germline V gene are DFQATT and SNEGSKA (reference sequence). V gave up 0 bases and J gave up 3 bases, with 18 bases separating them. The CDR3 is made up of 16 amino acids. The CDR3 DNA sequence: TGCAGTGCTAGAGATCCGTTTAGTAATGGCGGCTACGAGCAGTACTTC. Its translation is CSARDPFSNGGYEQYF.

This clonotype was picked up many times. The chain recombines TRBV28 with TRBJ2-7; TRBD2 agrees at 8 bases. V lost 6 bases and J lost 2; bases outside the gene matches: 9. There are 15 residues in the CDR3. Germline assignment: CDR1 MDHEN and CDR2 SYDVKM. Here the CDR3 reads CASRFSGSPTYEQYF. The CDR3 DNA reads as TGTGCCAGCAGATTCAGCGGGAGCCCTACCTACGAGCAGTACTTC.

The CDR3 bases are TGCAGTGCTAGAGACTTTAAGACTAGCGGGATTCGATCGGATACGCAGTATTTT. It specifies CSARDFKTSGIRSDTQYF. The chain uses TRBV20-1 and TRBJ2-3; 11 nucleotides align to TRBD2. The length of the CDR3 is 18 residues. J gave up 6 bases and V 0 bases, and 14 bases lay outside the gene matches. The germline V gene encodes CDR1 DFQATT and CDR2 SNEGSKA (reference sequence).

This clonotype was found a few times. This chain uses TRBV20-1 with TRBJ2-1, with 10 bases lining up with TRBD2. The V and J ends lost 2 bases and 6 bases, in that order; junction bases with no gene match: 7. Looked up from germline, CDR1 is DFQATT and CDR2 is SNEGSKA (reference sequence). The CDR3 runs 15 residues. The CDR3 DNA is TGCAGTGCTAGACTACCTAGCGGGAGTCGCAATGAGCAGTTCTTC. This codes for CSARLPSGSRNEQFF.

The chain carries TRBV5-1 and TRBJ2-2, with unresolved D. This CDR3 has 14 residues. Between the trimmed V and J ends, which lost 8 bases and 0 bases, there was a span of 11 bases. The germline V gene has CDR1 SGHRS and CDR2 YFSETQ. The CDR3 protein is CASRTDANTGELFF. Written as DNA, the CDR3 is TGCGCCAGTAGGACCGATGCGAACACCGGGGAGCTGTTTTTT.

This clonotype was detected ten times or more. A junction boundary mismatches the germline segment, possibly from a read error. The chain combines TRBV20-1 with TRBJ1-1; unclear D gene. CDR1 is DFQATT and CDR2 is SNEGSKA in the germline V gene (reference sequence). This CDR3 is built from 12 residues. CDR3 protein: CSARPFKAETFF. The CDR3 DNA is TGCAGTGCGAGACCCTTTAAGGCTGAAACTTTCTTT.

V gene TRBV6-5 combines with J gene TRBJ2-1, with 11 nucleotides matching TRBD2. The V gene end was trimmed by 3 bases and the J gene end by 0 bases; junction bases not matched to a gene: 7. CDR1 is MNHEY and CDR2 is SVGAGI in the germline V gene. This CDR3 spans 18 amino acids. The DNA of the CDR3 is TGTGCCAGCAGTTATTTAGCGGGAGGGCTCAGCTCCTACAATGAGCAGTTCTTC. Protein sequence: CASSYLAGGLSSYNEQFF.

The genes are TRBV25-1 and TRBJ2-2; D is unclear. In germline, CDR1 is MGHDK, CDR2 SYGVNS. Trimming stripped 3 bases from V and 5 bases from J, with 13 bases between. The CDR3 loop spans 15 amino acids. The CDR3 region is CASSEMREETGELFF. The CDR3 bases are TGTGCCAGCAGTGAGATGAGAGAAGAGACCGGGGAGCTGTTTTTT.

This clonotype was seen repeatedly, ten times or more. The chain is built from TRBV3-1 and TRBJ1-4; D gene uncertain. CDR3 size: 14 residues. V lost 3 bases to trimming and J lost 7 bases, with 12 bases between them. Germline V lookup: CDR1 LGHDT, CDR2 YNNKEL (reference sequence). The DNA for the CDR3 is TGTGCCAGCAGCCAGACATCTCGGGGTGAAAAACTGTTTTTT. Translation gives CASSQTSRGEKLFF. Based on the CDR3 plus reference TRBV3-1 and TRBJ1-4, the full variable domain is DTAVSQTPKYLVTQMGNDKSIKCEQNLGHDTMYWYKQDSKKFLKIMFSYNNKELIINETVPNRFSPKSPDKAHLNLHINSLELGDSAVYFCASSQTSRGEKLFFGSGTQLSVL.